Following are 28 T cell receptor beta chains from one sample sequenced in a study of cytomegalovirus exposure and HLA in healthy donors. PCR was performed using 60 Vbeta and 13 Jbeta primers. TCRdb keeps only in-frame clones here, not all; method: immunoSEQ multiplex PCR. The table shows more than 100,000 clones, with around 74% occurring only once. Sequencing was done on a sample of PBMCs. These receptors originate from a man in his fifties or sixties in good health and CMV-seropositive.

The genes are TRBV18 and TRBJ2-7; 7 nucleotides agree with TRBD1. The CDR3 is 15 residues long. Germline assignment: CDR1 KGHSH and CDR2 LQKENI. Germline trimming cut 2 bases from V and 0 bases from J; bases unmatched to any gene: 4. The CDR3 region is CASSPRAGGSYEQYF. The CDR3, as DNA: TGTGCCAGCTCACCAAGGGCAGGGGGCTCCTACGAGCAGTACTTC.

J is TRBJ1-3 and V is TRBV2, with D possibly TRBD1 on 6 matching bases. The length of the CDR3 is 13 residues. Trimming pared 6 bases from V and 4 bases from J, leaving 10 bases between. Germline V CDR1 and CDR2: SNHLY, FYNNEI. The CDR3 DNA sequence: TGTGCCAGCAGAGCAGGGGTGGGAAACACCATATATTTT. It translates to CASRAGVGNTIYF.

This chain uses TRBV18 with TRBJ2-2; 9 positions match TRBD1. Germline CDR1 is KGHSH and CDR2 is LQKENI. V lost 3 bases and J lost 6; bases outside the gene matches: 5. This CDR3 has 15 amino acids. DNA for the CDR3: TGTGCCAGCTCACCTTGGACAGGGGAGGCCGGGGAGCTGTTTTTT. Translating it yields CASSPWTGEAGELFF.

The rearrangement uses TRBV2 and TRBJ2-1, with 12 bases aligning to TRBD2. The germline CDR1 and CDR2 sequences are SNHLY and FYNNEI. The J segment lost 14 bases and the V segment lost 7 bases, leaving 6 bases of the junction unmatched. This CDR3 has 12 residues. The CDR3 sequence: CASTPTSGRKFF. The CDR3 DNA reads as TGTGCCAGCACCCCGACTAGCGGGAGAAAGTTCTTC.

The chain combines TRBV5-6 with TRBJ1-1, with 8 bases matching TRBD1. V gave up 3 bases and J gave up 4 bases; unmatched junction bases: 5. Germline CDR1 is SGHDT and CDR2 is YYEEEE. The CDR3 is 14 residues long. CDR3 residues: CASSSDQGATEAFF. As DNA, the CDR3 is TGTGCCAGCAGCTCGGACCAGGGGGCCACTGAAGCTTTCTTT.

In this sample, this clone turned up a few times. CDR3 protein: CASSPGTVNQPQHF. The CDR3 DNA sequence: TGTGCCAGCAGCCCTGGGACAGTCAATCAGCCCCAGCATTTT. This rearrangement joins TRBV7-9 to TRBJ1-5, with TRBD1 identical over 7 bases. This CDR3 has 14 residues. CDR1 is SEHNR and CDR2 is FQNEAQ in the germline V gene (reference sequence). V was pared by 5 bases and J by 3 bases, with 4 bases of the junction left unmatched.

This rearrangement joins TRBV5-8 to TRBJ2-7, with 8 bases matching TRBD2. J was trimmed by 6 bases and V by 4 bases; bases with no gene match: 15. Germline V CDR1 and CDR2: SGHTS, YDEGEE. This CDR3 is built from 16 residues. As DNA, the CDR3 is TGTGCCAGCAGCCTTAGTTCGGGCGGGAGGAGTATCGAGCAGTACTTC. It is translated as CASSLSSGGRSIEQYF.

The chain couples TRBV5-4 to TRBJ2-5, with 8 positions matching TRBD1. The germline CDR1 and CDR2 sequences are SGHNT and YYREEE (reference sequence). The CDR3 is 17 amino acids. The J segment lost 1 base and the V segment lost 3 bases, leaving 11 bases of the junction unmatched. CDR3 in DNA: TGTGCCAGCAGCTACGACAGGGGCCTAGTGGCCCAAGAGACCCAGTACTTC. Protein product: CASSYDRGLVAQETQYF. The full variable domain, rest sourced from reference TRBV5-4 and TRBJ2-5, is ETGVTQSPTHLIKTRGQQVTLRCSSQSGHNTVSWYQQALGQGPQFIFQYYREEENGRGNFPPRFSGLQFPNYSSELNVNALELDDSALYLCASSYDRGLVAQETQYFGPGTRLLVL.

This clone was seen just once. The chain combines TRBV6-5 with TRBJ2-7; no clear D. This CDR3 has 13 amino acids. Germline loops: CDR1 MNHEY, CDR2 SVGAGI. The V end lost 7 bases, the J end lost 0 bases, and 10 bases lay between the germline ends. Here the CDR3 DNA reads TGTGCCAGCACCCCGGCAGGCTCCTACGAGCAGTACTTC. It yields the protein CASTPAGSYEQYF.

This chain's CDR3 is CASSRTSGGTDTQYF. CDR3 sequence (DNA): TGCGCCAGCAGCCGGACTAGCGGGGGCACAGATACGCAGTATTTT. The J gene is TRBJ2-3, the V gene TRBV5-1; 12 bases are shared with TRBD2. This CDR3 is 15 amino acids long. In germline, CDR1 is SGHRS, CDR2 YFSETQ. V was clipped by 4 bases and J by 1 base; unmatched bases: 1.

CDR3 region: CASILGQGSTEAFF. CDR3 DNA: TGTGCCAGCATACTGGGACAGGGGAGTACTGAAGCTTTCTTT. The J gene is TRBJ1-1, the V gene TRBV6-1; 10 bases are shared with TRBD1. Per germline, CDR1 MNHNS and CDR2 SASEGT. The CDR3 runs 14 residues. The trim removed 7 bases at V and 5 bases at J, leaving 7 bases unmatched.

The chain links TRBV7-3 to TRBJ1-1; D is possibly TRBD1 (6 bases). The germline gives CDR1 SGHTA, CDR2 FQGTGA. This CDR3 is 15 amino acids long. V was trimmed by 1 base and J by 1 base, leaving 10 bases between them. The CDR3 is CASSLNAGENTEAFF. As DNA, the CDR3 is TGTGCCAGCAGCTTAAATGCAGGGGAGAACACTGAAGCTTTCTTT.

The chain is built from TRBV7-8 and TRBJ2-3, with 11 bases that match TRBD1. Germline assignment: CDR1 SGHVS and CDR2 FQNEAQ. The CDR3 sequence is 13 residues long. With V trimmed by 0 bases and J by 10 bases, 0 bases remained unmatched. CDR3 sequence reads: CASSLAGQGAQYF. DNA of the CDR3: TGTGCCAGCAGCTTAGCGGGACAGGGGGCGCAGTATTTT.

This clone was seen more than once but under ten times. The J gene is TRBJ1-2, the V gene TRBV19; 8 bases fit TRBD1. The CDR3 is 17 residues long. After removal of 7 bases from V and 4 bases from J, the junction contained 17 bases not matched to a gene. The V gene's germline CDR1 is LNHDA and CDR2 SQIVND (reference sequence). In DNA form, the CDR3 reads TGTGCCAGTAAAAACCAGGGGGCTCTCTACTCTTTCTATGGCTACACCTTC. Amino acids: CASKNQGALYSFYGYTF.

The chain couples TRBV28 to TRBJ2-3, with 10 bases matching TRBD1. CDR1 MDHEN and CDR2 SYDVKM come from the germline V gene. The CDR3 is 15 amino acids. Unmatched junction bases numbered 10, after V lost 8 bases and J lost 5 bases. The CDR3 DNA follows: TGTGCCAGCTCGAAGCCGGGACAGGGGAGAGATACGCAGTATTTT. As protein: CASSKPGQGRDTQYF.

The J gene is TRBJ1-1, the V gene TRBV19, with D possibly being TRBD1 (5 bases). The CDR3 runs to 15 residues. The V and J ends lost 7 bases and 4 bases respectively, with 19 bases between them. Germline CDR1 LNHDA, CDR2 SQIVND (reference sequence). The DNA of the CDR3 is TGTGCCAGTACGGAGAGGACCTTGGGGGGCACTGAAGCTTTCTTT. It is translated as CASTERTLGGTEAFF.

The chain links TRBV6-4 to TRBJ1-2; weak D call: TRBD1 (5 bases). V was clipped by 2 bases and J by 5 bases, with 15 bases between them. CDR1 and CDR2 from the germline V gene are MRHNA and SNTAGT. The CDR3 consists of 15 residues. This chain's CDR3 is CASSDGADGVYGYTF. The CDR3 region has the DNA TGTGCCAGCAGTGACGGGGCAGACGGCGTTTATGGCTACACCTTC.

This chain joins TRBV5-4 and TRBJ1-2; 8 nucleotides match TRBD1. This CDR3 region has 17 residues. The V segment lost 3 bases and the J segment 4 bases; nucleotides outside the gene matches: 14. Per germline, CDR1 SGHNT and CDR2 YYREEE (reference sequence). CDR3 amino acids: CASSSITGGRDGYGYTF. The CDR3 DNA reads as TGTGCCAGCAGCTCTATAACAGGGGGAAGGGACGGCTATGGCTACACCTTC.

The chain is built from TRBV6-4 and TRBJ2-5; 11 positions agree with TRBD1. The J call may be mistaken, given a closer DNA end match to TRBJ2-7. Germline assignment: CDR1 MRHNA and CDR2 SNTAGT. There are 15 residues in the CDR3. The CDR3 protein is CASGWLGQGGYEQYF. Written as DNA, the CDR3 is TGTGCCAGCGGATGGCTGGGACAGGGGGGCTACGAGCAGTACTTC.

The CDR3 sequence is CASSKDGTPNSYEQYF. The CDR3 DNA reads as TGTGCCAGCAGCAAAGACGGGACACCGAATTCCTACGAGCAGTACTTC. The V and J genes are TRBV21-1 and TRBJ2-7; TRBD1, the table's D call, was not compared with the DNA. TRBV21-1 counts as a pseudogene. This CDR3 spans 16 amino acids.

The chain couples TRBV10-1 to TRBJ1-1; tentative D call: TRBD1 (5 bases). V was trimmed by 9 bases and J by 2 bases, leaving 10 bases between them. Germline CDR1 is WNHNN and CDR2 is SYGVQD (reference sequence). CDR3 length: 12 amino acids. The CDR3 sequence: CASAGPNTEAFF. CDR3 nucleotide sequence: TGCGCCAGTGCAGGGCCCAACACTGAAGCTTTCTTT.

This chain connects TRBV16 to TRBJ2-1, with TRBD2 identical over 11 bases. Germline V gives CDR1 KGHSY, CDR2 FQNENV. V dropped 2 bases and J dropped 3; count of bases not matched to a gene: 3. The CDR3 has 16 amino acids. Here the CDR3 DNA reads TGTGCCAGCAGCCAAACTAGCGGGGGCCTCTACAATGAGCAGTTCTTC. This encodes CASSQTSGGLYNEQFF.

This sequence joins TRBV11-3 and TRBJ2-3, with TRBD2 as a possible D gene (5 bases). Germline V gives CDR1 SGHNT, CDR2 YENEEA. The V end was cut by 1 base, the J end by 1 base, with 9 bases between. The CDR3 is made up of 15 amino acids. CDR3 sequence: CASSLGGSGTDTQYF. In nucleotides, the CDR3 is TGTGCCAGCAGCTTAGGAGGGTCGGGCACAGATACGCAGTATTTT. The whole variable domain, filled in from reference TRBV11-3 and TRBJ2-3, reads EAGVVQSPRYKIIEKKQPVAFWCNPISGHNTLYWYLQNLGQGPELLIRYENEEAVDDSQLPKDRFSAERLKGVDSTLKIQPAELGDSAVYLCASSLGGSGTDTQYFGPGTRLTVL.

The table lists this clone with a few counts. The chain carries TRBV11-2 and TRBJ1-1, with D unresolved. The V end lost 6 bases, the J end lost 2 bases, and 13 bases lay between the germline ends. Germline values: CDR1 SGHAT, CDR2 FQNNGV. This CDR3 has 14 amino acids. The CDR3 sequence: CASSMRGGNTEAFF. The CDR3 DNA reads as TGTGCCAGCAGTATGCGGGGAGGAAACACTGAAGCTTTCTTT.

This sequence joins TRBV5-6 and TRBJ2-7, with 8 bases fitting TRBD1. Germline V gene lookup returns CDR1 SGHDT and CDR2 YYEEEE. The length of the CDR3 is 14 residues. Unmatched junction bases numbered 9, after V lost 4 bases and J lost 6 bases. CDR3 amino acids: CASSHRDRRGEQYF. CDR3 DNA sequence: TGTGCCAGCAGCCACCGGGACAGGAGGGGCGAGCAGTACTTC. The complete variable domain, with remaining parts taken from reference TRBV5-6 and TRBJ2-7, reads DAGVTQSPTHLIKTRGQQVTLRCSPKSGHDTVSWYQQALGQGPQFIFQYYEEEERQRGNFPDRFSGHQFPNYSSELNVNALLLGDSALYLCASSHRDRRGEQYFGPGTRLTVT.

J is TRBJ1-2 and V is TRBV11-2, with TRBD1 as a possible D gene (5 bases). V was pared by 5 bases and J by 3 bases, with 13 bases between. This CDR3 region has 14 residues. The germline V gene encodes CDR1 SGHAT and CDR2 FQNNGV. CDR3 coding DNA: TGTGCCAGCAGCAGCTCCAGGGCGGACTATGGCTACACCTTC. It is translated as CASSSSRADYGYTF. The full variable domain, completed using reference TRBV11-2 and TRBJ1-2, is EAGVAQSPRYKIIEKRQSVAFWCNPISGHATLYWYQQILGQGPKLLIQFQNNGVVDDSQLPKDRFSAERLKGVDSTLKIQPAKLEDSAVYLCASSSSRADYGYTFGSGTRLTVV.

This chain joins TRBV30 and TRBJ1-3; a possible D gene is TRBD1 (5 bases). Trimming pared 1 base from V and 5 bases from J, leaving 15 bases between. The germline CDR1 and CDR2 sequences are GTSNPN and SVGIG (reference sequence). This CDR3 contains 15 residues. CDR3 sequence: CAWSEGSGPRNTIYF. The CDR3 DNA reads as TGTGCCTGGAGTGAAGGGTCAGGGCCCAGAAACACCATATATTTT.

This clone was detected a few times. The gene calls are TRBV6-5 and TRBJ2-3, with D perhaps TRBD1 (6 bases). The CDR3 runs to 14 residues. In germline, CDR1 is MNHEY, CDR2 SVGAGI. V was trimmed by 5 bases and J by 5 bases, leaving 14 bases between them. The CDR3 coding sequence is TGTGCCAGCAGTCAGGGGTCGGCCAGAGATACGCAGTATTTT. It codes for CASSQGSARDTQYF.